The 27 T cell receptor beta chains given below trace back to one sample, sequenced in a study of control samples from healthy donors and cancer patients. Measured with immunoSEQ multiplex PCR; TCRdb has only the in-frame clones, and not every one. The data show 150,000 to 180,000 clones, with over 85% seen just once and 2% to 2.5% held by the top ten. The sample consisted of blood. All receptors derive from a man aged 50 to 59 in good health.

The CDR3 reads CATSLRLAEYNEQFF. The CDR3 DNA follows: TGTGCCACCAGCCTTCGACTAGCGGAATACAATGAGCAGTTCTTC. The chain combines TRBV15 with TRBJ2-1; 9 bases line up with TRBD2. Germline CDR1 is LNHNV and CDR2 is YYDKDF (reference sequence). The CDR3 is 15 residues long. The junction had 6 bases not matched to a gene; V was cut back by 5 bases and J by 4 bases.

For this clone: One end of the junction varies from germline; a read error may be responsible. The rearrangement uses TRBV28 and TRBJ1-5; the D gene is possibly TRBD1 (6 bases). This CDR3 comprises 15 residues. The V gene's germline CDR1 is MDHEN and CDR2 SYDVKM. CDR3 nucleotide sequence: TGTGCCAGCAGTCCATCCAGGGGTAGCAACCAGCCCCAGCATTTT. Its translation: CASSPSRGSNQPQHF.

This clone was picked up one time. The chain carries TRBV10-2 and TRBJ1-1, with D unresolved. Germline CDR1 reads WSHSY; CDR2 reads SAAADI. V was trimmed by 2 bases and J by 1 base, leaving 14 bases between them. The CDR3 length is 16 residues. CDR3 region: CASSEGPGSWNTEAFF. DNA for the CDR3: TGCGCCAGCAGTGAGGGCCCCGGGTCCTGGAACACTGAAGCTTTCTTT.

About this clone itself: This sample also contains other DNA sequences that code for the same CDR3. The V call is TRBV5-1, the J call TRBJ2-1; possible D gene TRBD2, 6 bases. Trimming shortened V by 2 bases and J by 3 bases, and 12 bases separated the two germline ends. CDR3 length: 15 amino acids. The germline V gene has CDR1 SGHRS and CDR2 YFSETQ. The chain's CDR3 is CASSLGGVGYNEQFF. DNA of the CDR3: TGCGCCAGCAGCTTAGGCGGGGTAGGCTACAATGAGCAGTTCTTC. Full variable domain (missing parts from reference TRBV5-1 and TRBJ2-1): KAGVTQTPRYLIKTRGQQVTLSCSPISGHRSVSWYQQTPGQGLQFLFEYFSETQRNKGNFPGRFSGRQFSNSRSEMNVSTLELGDSALYLCASSLGGVGYNEQFFGPGTRLTVL.

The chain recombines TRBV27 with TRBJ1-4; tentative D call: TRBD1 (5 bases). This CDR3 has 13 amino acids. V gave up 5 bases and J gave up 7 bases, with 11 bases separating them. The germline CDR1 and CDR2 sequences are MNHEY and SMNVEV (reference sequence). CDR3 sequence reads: CASSDQGGEKLFF. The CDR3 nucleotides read TGTGCCAGCAGTGACCAGGGCGGTGAAAAACTGTTTTTT.

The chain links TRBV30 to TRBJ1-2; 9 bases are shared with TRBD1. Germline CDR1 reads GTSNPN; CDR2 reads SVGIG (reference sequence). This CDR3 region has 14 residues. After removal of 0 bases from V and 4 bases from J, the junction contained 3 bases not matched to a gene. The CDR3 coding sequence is TGTGCCTGGAGTGTACTGGGACAGGGCTATGGCTACACCTTC. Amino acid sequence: CAWSVLGQGYGYTF.

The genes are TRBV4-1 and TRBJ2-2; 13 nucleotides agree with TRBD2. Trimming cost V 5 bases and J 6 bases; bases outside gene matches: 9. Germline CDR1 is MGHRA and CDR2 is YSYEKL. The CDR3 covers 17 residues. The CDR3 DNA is TGCGCCAGCAGCGTCCGGACTAGCGGGAGCTCTCCCGGGGAGCTGTTTTTT. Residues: CASSVRTSGSSPGELFF.

The CDR3 bases are TGCAGTGCTAGTTACCAGGACGAGCAGTACTTC. Protein sequence: CSASYQDEQYF. The J gene is TRBJ2-7, the V gene TRBV20-1; D not resolved. V was clipped by 3 bases and J by 5 bases, with 8 bases between them. Germline-derived CDR1 and CDR2 are DFQATT and SNEGSKA (reference sequence). The CDR3 spans 11 residues.

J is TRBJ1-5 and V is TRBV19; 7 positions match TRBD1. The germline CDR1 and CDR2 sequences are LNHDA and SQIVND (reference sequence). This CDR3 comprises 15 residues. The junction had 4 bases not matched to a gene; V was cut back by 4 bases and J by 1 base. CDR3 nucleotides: TGTGCCAGTAGTACGTCGGACAGGAGCAATCAGCCCCAGCATTTT. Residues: CASSTSDRSNQPQHF.

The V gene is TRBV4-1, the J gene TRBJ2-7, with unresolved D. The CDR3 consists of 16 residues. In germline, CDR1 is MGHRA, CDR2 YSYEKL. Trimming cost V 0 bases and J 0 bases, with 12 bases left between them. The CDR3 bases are TGCGCCAGCAGCCAAGATGGCCAGGTCCTCTCCTACGAGCAGTACTTC. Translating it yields CASSQDGQVLSYEQYF.

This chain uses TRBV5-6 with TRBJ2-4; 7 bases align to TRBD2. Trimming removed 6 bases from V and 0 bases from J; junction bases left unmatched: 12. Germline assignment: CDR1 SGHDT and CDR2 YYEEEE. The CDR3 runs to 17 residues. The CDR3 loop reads CASTLIKAGIAKNIQYF. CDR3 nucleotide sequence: TGTGCCAGCACCCTTATAAAAGCGGGAATAGCCAAAAACATTCAGTACTTC.

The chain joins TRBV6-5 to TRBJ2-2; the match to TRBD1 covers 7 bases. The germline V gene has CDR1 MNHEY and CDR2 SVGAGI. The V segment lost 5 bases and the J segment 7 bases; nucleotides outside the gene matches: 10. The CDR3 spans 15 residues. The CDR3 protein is CASSTSDRRYGELFF. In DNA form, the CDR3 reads TGTGCCAGCAGTACCTCGGACAGGCGTTACGGGGAGCTGTTTTTT.

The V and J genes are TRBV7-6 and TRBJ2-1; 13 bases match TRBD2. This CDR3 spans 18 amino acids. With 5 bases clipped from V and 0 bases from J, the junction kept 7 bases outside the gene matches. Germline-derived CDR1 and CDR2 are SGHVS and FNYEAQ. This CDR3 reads CASSALAGGPSSYNEQFF. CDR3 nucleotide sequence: TGTGCCAGCAGCGCACTAGCGGGAGGGCCTAGCTCCTACAATGAGCAGTTCTTC.

The CDR3 loop reads CASSPRPGQYRVGWGYTF. CDR3 in DNA: TGTGCCAGCAGCCCTCGTCCGGGACAGTACCGGGTGGGTTGGGGCTACACCTTC. The chain employs TRBV3-1 (or the pseudogene TRBV3-2) and TRBJ1-2, with TRBD1 matching 7 bases. The V segment lost 4 bases and the J segment 8 bases; nucleotides outside the gene matches: 22. The CDR3 is made up of 18 amino acids. Germline V gene sequence: CDR1 LGHDT, CDR2 YNNKEL (reference sequence).

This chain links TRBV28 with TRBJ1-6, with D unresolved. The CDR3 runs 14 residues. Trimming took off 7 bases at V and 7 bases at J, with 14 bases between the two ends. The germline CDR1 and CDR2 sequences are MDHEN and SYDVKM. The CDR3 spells CASNTGNFNSPLHF. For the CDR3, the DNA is TGTGCCAGCAATACCGGGAATTTCAATTCACCCCTCCACTTT.

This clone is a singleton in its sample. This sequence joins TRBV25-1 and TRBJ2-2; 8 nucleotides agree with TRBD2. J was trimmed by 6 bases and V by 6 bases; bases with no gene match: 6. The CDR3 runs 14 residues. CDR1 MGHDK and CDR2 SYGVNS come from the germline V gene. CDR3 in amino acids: CASSSGLVAGELFF. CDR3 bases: TGTGCCAGCAGCTCGGGACTAGTAGCCGGGGAGCTGTTTTTT.

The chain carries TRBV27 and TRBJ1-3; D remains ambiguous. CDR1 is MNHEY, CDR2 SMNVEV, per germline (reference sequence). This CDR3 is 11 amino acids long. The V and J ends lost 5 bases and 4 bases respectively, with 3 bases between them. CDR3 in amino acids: CASSHGNTIYF. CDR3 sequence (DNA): TGTGCCAGCAGTCACGGAAACACCATATATTTT.

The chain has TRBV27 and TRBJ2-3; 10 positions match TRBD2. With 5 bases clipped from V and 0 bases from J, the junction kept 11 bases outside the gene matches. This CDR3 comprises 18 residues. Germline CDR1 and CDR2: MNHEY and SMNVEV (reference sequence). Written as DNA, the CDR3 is TGTGCCAGCAGTCTGCGGGGACTAGCGTATCCTAGCACAGATACGCAGTATTTT. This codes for CASSLRGLAYPSTDTQYF.

The CDR3 here is CASSLGRSSTDTQYF. In DNA form, the CDR3 reads TGCGCCAGCAGCTTGGGGAGGTCTAGCACAGATACGCAGTATTTT. The chain uses TRBV5-1 and TRBJ2-3, with a tentative D call TRBD2 (5 bases). Germline CDR1 reads SGHRS; CDR2 reads YFSETQ. The CDR3 has 15 residues. Trimming took 0 bases from V and 0 from J, leaving 8 bases between them.

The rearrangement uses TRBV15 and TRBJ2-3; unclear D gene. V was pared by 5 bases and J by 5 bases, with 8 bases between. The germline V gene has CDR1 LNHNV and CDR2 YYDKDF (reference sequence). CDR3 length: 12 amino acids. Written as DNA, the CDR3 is TGTGCCACCAGCGGAAGGGAAGATACGCAGTATTTT. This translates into CATSGREDTQYF. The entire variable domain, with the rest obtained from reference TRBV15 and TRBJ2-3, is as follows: DAMVIQNPRYQVTQFGKPVTLSCSQTLNHNVMYWYQQKSSQAPKLLFHYYDKDFNNEADTPDNFQSRRPNTSFCFLDIRSPGLGDTAMYLCATSGREDTQYFGPGTRLTVL.

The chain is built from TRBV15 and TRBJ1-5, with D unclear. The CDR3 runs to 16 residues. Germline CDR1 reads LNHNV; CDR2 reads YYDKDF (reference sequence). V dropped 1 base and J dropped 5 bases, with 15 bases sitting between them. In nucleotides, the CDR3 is TGTGCCACCAGCAGAGTCTGGGTGAGTTTGGATCAGCCCCAGCATTTT. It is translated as CATSRVWVSLDQPQHF.

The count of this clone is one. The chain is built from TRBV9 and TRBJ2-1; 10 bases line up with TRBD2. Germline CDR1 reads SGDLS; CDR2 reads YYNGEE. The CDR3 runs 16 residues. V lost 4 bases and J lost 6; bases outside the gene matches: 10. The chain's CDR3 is CASSPPGTSVSNEQFF. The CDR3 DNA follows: TGTGCCAGCAGCCCCCCCGGGACTAGCGTCAGCAATGAGCAGTTCTTC.

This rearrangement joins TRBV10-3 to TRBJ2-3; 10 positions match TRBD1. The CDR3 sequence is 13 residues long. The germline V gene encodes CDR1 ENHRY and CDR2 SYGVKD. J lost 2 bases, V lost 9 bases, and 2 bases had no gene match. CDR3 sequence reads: CAIGQGVTDTQYF. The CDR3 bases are TGTGCCATAGGACAGGGGGTCACAGATACGCAGTATTTT.

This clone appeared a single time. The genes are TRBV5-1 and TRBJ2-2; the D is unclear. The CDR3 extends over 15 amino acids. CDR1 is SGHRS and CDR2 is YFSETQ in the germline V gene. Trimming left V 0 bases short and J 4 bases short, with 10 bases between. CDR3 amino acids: CASSLDQPATGELFF. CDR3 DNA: TGCGCCAGCAGCTTGGATCAGCCTGCCACCGGGGAGCTGTTTTTT.

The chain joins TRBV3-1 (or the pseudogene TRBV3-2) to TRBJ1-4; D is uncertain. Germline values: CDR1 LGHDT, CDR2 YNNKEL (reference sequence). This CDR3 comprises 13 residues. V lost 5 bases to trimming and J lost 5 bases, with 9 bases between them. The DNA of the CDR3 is TGTGCCAGCAGCGGAGGGAAAAATGAAAAACTGTTTTTT. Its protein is CASSGGKNEKLFF.

CDR3 DNA sequence: TGTGCCAGCCTGAACCGGGAAGCTGGAAACACCATATATTTT. Amino acids: CASLNREAGNTIYF. The V and J genes are TRBV28 and TRBJ1-3; D unclear. The CDR3 sequence is 14 residues long. Germline lookup yields CDR1 MDHEN and CDR2 SYDVKM. V lost 8 bases to trimming and J lost 2 bases, with 13 bases between them.

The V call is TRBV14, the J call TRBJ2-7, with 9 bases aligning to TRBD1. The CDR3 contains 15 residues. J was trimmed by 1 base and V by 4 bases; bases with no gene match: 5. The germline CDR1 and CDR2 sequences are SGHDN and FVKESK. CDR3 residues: CASSRIGTGSYEQYF. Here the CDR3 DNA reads TGTGCCAGCAGCCGTATCGGGACAGGGTCCTACGAGCAGTACTTC.